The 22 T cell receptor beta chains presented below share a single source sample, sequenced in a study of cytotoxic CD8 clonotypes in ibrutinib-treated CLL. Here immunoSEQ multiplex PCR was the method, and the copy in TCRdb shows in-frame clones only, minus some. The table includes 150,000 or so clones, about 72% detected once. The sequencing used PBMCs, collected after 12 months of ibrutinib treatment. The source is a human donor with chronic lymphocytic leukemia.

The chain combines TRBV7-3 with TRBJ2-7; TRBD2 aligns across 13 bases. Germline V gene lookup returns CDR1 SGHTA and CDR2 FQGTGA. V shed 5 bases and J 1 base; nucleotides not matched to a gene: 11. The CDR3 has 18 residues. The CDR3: CASSPGLAGVAGSYEQYF. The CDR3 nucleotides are TGTGCCAGCAGCCCAGGACTAGCGGGAGTAGCAGGGTCCTACGAGCAGTACTTC.

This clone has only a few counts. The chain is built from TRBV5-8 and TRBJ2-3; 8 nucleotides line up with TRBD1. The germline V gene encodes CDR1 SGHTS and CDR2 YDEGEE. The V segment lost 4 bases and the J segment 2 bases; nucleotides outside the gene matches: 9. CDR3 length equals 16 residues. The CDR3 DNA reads TGTGCCAGCAGCCTAGGACAGGGTGGGCACACAGATACGCAGTATTTT. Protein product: CASSLGQGGHTDTQYF.

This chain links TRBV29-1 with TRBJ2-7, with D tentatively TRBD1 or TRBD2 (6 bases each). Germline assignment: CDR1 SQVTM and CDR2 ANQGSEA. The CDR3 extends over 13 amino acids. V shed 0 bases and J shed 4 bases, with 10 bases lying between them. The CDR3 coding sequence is TGCAGCGTTGAAGAGCAGGGGAGGTACGAGCAGTACTTC. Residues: CSVEEQGRYEQYF.

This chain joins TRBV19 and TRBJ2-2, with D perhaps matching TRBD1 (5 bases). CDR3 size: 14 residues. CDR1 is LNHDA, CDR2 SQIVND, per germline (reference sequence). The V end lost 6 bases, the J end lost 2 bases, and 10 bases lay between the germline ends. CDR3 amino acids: CASRLQGNTGELFF. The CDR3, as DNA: TGTGCCAGTAGGCTCCAGGGAAACACCGGGGAGCTGTTTTTT.

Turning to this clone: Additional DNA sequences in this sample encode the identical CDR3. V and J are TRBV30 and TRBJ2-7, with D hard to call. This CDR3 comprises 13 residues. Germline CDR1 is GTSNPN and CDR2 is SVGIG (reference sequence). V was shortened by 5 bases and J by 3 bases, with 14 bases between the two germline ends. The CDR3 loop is CAWSRGGYYEQYF. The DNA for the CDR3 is TGTGCCTGGTCGCGTGGCGGATACTACGAGCAGTACTTC.

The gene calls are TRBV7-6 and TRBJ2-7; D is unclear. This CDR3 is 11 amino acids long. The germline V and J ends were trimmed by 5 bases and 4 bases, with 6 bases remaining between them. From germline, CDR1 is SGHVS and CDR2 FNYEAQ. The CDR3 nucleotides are TGTGCCAGCAGCGTAGGGTACGAGCAGTACTTC. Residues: CASSVGYEQYF.

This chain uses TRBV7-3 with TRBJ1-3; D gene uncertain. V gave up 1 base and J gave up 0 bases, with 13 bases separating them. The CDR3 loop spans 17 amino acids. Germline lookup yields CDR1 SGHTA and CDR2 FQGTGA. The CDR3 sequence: CASSLMGPPDSGNTIYF. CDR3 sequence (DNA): TGTGCCAGCAGCTTAATGGGCCCACCAGACTCTGGAAACACCATATATTTT.

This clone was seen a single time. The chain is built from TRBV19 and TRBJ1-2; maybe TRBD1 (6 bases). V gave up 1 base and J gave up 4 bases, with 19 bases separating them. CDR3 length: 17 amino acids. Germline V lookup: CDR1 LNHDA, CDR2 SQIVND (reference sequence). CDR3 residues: CASSIGGLRTVGYGYTF. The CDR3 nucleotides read TGTGCCAGTAGTATAGGGGGCCTCAGGACAGTCGGCTATGGCTACACCTTC. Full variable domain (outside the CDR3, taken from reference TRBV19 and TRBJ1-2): DGGITQSPKYLFRKEGQNVTLSCEQNLNHDAMYWYRQDPGQGLRLIYYSQIVNDFQKGDIAEGYSVSREKKESFPLTVTSAQKNPTAFYLCASSIGGLRTVGYGYTFGSGTRLTVV.

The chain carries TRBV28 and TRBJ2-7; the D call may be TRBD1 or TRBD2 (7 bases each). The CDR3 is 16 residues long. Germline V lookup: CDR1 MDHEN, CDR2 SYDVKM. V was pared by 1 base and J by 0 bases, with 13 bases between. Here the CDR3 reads CASSLLGGGASYEQYF. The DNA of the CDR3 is TGTGCCAGCAGTTTATTGGGAGGGGGCGCCTCCTACGAGCAGTACTTC.

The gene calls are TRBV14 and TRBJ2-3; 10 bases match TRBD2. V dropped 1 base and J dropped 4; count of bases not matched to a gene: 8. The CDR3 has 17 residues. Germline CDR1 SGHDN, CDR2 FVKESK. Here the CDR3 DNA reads TGTGCCAGCAGCCAAGCGGTACTAGCGGGGATCGCAGATACGCAGTATTTT. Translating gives CASSQAVLAGIADTQYF.

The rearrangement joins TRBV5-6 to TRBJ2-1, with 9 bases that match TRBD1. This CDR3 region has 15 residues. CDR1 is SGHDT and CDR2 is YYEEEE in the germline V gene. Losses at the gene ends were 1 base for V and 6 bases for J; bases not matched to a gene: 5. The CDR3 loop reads CASSLRAGQGNEQFF. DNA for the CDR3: TGTGCCAGCAGCTTGCGTGCGGGACAGGGCAATGAGCAGTTCTTC. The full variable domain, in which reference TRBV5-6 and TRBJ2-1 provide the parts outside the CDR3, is DAGVTQSPTHLIKTRGQQVTLRCSPKSGHDTVSWYQQALGQGPQFIFQYYEEEERQRGNFPDRFSGHQFPNYSSELNVNALLLGDSALYLCASSLRAGQGNEQFFGPGTRLTVL.

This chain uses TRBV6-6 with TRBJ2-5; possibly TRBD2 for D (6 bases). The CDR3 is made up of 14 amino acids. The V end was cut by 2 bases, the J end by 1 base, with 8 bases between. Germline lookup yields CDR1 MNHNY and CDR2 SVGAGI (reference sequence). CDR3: CASSYGGSQETQYF. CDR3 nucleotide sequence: TGTGCCAGCAGTTACGGGGGGAGCCAAGAGACCCAGTACTTC.

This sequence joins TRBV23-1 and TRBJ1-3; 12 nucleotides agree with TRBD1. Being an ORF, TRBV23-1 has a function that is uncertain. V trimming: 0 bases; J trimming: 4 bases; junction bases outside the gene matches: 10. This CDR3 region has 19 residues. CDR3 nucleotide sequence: TGCGCCAGCAGTCAATCGGAACCGGGACAGGGGGCAGCGGGAAACACCATATATTTT. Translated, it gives CASSQSEPGQGAAGNTIYF.

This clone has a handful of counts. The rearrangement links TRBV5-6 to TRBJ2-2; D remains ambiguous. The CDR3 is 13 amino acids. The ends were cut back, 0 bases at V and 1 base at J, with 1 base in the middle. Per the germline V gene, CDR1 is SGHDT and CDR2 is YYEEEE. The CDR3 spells CASSLGNTGELFF. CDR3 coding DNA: TGTGCCAGCAGCTTGGGGAACACCGGGGAGCTGTTTTTT.

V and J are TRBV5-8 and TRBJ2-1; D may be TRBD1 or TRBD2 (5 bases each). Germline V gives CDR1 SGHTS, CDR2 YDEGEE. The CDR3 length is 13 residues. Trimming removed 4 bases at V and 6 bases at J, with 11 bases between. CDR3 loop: CASSPRDANEQFF. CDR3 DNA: TGTGCCAGCAGCCCCCGGGACGCCAATGAGCAGTTCTTC.

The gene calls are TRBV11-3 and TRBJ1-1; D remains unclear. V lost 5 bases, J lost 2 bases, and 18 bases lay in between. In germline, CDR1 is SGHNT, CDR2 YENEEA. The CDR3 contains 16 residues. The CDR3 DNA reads TGTGCCAGCAGCCTGTCCATATCCACGGGAAACACTGAAGCTTTCTTT. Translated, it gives CASSLSISTGNTEAFF.

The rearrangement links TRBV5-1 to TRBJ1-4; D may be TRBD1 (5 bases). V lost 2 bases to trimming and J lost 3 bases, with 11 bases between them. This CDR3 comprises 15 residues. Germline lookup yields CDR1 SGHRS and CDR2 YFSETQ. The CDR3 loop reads CASSFLGEANEKLFF. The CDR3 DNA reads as TGCGCCAGCAGCTTTCTAGGGGAGGCTAATGAAAAACTGTTTTTT.

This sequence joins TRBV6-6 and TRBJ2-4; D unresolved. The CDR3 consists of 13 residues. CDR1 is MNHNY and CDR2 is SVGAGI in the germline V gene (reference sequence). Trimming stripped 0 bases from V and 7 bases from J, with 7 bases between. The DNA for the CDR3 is TGTGCCAGCAGTTACTCGGTGGGGAACATTCAGTACTTC. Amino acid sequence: CASSYSVGNIQYF.

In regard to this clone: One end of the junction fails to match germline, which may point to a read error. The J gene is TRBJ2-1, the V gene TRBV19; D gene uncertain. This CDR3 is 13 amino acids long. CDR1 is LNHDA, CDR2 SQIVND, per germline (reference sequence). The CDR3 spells CASSISSFNEQFF. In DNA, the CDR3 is TGTGCCAGTAGTATCTCCTCCTTCAATGAGCAGTTCTTC.

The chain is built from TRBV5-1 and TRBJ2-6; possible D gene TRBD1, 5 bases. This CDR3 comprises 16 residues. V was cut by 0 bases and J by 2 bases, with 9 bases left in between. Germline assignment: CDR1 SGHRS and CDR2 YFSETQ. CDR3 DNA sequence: TGCGCCAGCAGCTTGGTTGCAGGGACTGGGGCCAACGTCCTGACTTTC. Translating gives CASSLVAGTGANVLTF.

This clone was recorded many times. The CDR3 is CASSLVGVAGGAGELFF. The CDR3 DNA sequence: TGTGCCAGCAGCTTAGTGGGAGTGGCGGGAGGCGCCGGGGAGCTGTTTTTT. The rearrangement links TRBV7-2 to TRBJ2-2, with 8 bases aligning to TRBD2. CDR3 length equals 17 residues. The germline V gene encodes CDR1 SGHTA and CDR2 FQGNSA. V was pared by 1 base and J by 6 bases, with 10 bases of the junction left unmatched.

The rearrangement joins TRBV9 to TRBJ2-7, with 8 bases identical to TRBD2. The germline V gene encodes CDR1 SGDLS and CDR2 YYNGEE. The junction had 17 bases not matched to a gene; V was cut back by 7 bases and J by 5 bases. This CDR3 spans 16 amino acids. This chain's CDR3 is CASGPGGAAGVHEQYF. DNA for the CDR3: TGTGCCAGCGGGCCCGGAGGGGCAGCGGGAGTCCACGAGCAGTACTTC.